Included here is one T cell receptor beta chain sequence, with context. Its matching antigen is unknown. A J-beta primer mix and a sample-barcoded 5' primer were used in a second PCR of about 7 to 12 cycles. The template-switch adaptor was a 5' adaptor with 12 random nucleotides. It tagged each cDNA molecule. At least 3 million CDR3-containing paired-end reads were obtained per sample. From the 5' RACE reads, TCRdb called clonotypes with MiXCR, one entry per CDR3 protein. Here the sample spans around 1.1 million distinct CDR3 sequences, 30% to 40% being singletons. These data are taken from a study of blood T cells in healthy people across ages. Broader study findings: PBMCs were not sorted, which prevented a conclusive comparison of naive versus antigen-experienced cells. The recorded TCR beta diversity per million T cells decreased in a roughly linear manner with age.

V lost 1 base to trimming and J lost 12 bases, with 7 bases between them. From germline, CDR1 is SGHTA and CDR2 FQGNSA. The CDR3 is 11 residues long. The rearrangement links TRBV7-2 to TRBJ2-1, with a weak D call TRBD2 (5 bases). Sequenced: blood. This clonotype originated in a man aged 18 to 30 in good health. CDR3 coding DNA: TGTGCCAGCAGCTTAGTGGGAGTGCAGTTCTTC. It yields the protein CASSLVGVQFF.